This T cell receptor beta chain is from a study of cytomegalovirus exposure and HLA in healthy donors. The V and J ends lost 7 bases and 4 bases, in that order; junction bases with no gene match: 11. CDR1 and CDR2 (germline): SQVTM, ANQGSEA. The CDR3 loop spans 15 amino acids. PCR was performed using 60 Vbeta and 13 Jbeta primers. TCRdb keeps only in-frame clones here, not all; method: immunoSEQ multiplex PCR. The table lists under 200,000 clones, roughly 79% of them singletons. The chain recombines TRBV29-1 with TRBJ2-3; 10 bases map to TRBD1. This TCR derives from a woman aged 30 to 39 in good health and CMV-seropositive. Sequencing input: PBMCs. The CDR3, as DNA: TGCAGCGAATCAACCGGGACAGGGGTTCCAGATACGCAGTATTTT. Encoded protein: CSESTGTGVPDTQYF.